This is a list of T cell receptor beta chains from one sample in a study of control samples from healthy donors and cancer patients. Sequencing used immunoSEQ multiplex PCR; TCRdb keeps in-frame clones, though not all of them. The repertoire holds some 71,000 clones, nearly 90% seen once, with 15% to 20% in the top ten. Sequencing was done on a sample of PBMCs. These receptors were taken from a man in his 60s with lung cancer. CDR3s include the opening cysteine and the closing phenylalanine or tryptophan. Each record gives: CDR3 length, D gene, clone size, J gene, V gene, CDR3 protein, CDR3 DNA. D genes are given only for firm matches. Where a row states a size, it is once, few, many or the class of an expanded clone; other rows omit it.

13 TRBD1 - TRBJ2-5 TRBV5-6 CASSMDRGQTQYF TGTGCCAGCAGCATGGACAGGGGTCAGACCCAGTACTTC
13 - - TRBJ1-5 TRBV19 CASSLDSNQPQHF TGTGCCAGTAGTCTTGATAGCAATCAGCCCCAGCATTTT
14 TRBD1 - TRBJ1-2 TRBV5-4 CASSGGQGNYGYTF TGTGCCAGCAGCGGAGGACAGGGCAACTATGGCTACACCTTC
14 - - TRBJ2-2 TRBV18 CASSPISETGELFF TGTGCCAGCTCACCAATCTCGGAAACCGGGGAGCTGTTTTTT
16 TRBD2 - TRBJ2-5 TRBV3-1/TRBV3-2 CASSLRTSAFQETQYF TGTGCCAGCAGCCTCCGGACTAGCGCCTTCCAAGAGACCCAGTACTTC
15 - - TRBJ2-3 TRBV5-8 CASSQVGSVTDTQYF TGTGCCAGCAGCCAGGTTGGCAGTGTCACAGATACGCAGTATTTT
11 - - TRBJ2-5 TRBV7-2 CASSLKETQYF TGTGCCAGCAGCTTGAAAGAGACCCAGTACTTC
15 TRBD1 - TRBJ1-1 TRBV19 CASSMDWTGNTEAFF TGTGCCAGTAGTATGGACTGGACAGGGAACACTGAAGCTTTCTTT
13 - once TRBJ2-1 TRBV7-3 CASSLNGHNEQFF TGTGCCAGCAGCTTAAACGGCCACAATGAGCAGTTCTTC
16 TRBD1 - TRBJ1-3 TRBV7-6 CASSLMGTGVGNTIYF TGTGCCAGCAGCTTAATGGGGACAGGGGTTGGAAACACCATATATTTT
15 - - TRBJ2-5 TRBV5-6 CASSFSGELQETQYF TGTGCCAGCAGCTTCTCGGGGGAGCTACAAGAGACCCAGTACTTC
16 - - TRBJ2-3 TRBV7-3 CASSLGSSQLTDTQYF TGTGCCAGCAGCTTAGGGTCTAGCCAACTTACAGATACGCAGTATTTT
12 - - TRBJ2-5 TRBV30 CAWSTGMKTQYF TGTGCCTGGAGTACAGGGATGAAGACCCAGTACTTC
12 - - TRBJ1-2 TRBV27 CASSLQGYGYTF TGTGCCAGCAGTTTACAGGGCTATGGCTACACCTTC
16 TRBD2 - TRBJ2-5 TRBV18 CASSPSLAGIKETQYF TGTGCCAGCTCACCAAGTCTAGCGGGGATAAAAGAGACCCAGTACTTC
15 - - TRBJ1-6 TRBV30 CAFTQDSSYNSPLHF TGTGCCTTTACGCAAGATTCCTCCTATAATTCACCCCTCCACTTT
16 TRBD2 - TRBJ2-3 TRBV3-1/TRBV3-2 CASSQQGLALTDTQYF TGTGCCAGCAGCCAACAGGGACTAGCCCTCACAGATACGCAGTATTTT
15 - - TRBJ2-7 TRBV6-5 CASSPTDVGPYEQYF TGTGCCAGCAGTCCCACCGACGTGGGACCCTACGAGCAGTACTTC
16 TRBD2 - TRBJ2-1 TRBV24-1 CATSDQAGGGYNEQFF TGTGCCACCAGTGACCAAGCGGGGGGGGGCTACAATGAGCAGTTCTTC
13 - - TRBJ1-6 TRBV30 CAWSVIYNSPLHF TGTGCCTGGAGTGTGATCTATAATTCACCCCTCCACTTT
12 - - TRBJ1-1 TRBV4-1 CASSQLGGEAFF TGCGCCAGCAGCCAATTAGGGGGTGAAGCTTTCTTT
18 TRBD2 - TRBJ2-3 TRBV2 CASSDRAWVAGPTDTQYF TGTGCCAGCAGTGATAGAGCGTGGGTAGCGGGGCCCACAGATACGCAGTATTTT
11 - once TRBJ1-2 TRBV4-1 CASSQDSLYTF TGCGCCAGCAGCCAAGACTCCCTCTACACCTTC
13 - once TRBJ2-2 TRBV14 CASSPPGTRELFF TGTGCCAGCAGCCCCCCGGGTACCCGGGAGCTGTTTTTT
13 TRBD1 - TRBJ1-5 TRBV6-5 CATKDRVPQPQHF TGTGCCACCAAAGACAGGGTCCCTCAGCCCCAGCATTTT
15 TRBD1 - TRBJ2-5 TRBV7-8 CASSADRGVQETQYF TGTGCCAGCAGCGCAGACAGGGGGGTCCAAGAGACCCAGTACTTC
14 TRBD1 - TRBJ1-3 TRBV5-1 CASSSGTEGNTIYF TGCGCCAGCAGCTCTGGGACAGAAGGAAACACCATATATTTT